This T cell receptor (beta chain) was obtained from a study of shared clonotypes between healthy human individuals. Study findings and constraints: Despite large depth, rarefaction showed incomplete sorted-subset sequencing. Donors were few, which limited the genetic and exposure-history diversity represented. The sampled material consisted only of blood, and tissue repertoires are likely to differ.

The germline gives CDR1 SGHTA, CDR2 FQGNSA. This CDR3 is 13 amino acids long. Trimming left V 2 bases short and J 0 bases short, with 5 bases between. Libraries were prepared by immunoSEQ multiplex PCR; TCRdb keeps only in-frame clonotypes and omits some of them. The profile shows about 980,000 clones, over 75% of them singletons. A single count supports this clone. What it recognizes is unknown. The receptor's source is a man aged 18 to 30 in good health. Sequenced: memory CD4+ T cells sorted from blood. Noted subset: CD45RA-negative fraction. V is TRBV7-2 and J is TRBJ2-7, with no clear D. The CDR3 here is CASSLPYSYEQYF. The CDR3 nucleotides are TGTGCCAGCAGCTTACCCTACTCCTACGAGCAGTACTTC.